The rows below give T cell receptor beta chains drawn from one sample of a study of blood T cells in healthy people across ages. MiXCR was run by TCRdb on the 5' RACE reads, yielding one entry per CDR3 protein. The sample has roughly 500,000 distinct CDR3 sequences; 25% to 30% are singletons. Sequenced: blood. The receptors originated from a woman between 65 and 79 years old in good health. Both conserved end residues are part of each CDR3. A D gene is named only where the DNA matches it firmly. A clone size is listed for some rows: how often the clone was seen (once, few, many), or a class if it is expanded.

TGCGCCAGCAGCCATGAGGGACAGACGAATGAAAAACTGTTTTTT	CASSHEGQTNEKLFF	NA	TRBD1	TRBV4-3	TRBJ1-4
TGTGCCAGCAGCCAGAGACTAGCGGGGACTCAAGAGACCCAGTACTTC	CASSQRLAGTQETQYF	few	TRBD2	TRBV11-2	TRBJ2-5
TGTGCCAGCAAGGGGCGAAACTATGGCTACACCTTC	CASKGRNYGYTF	few	NA	TRBV28	TRBJ1-2
TGCGCCAGCAGCTTGCAGGGGGCAGCTAATGAAAAACTGTTTTTT	CASSLQGAANEKLFF	many	TRBD1	TRBV5-1	TRBJ1-4
TGTGCCAGCAGCTTCTCACCCTTCGGCGAAAAACTGTTTTTT	CASSFSPFGEKLFF	many	NA	TRBV7-2	TRBJ1-4
TGCAGTGCTAGGGCATCGGATACGCAGTATTTT	CSARASDTQYF	few	NA	TRBV20-1	TRBJ2-3
TGTGCCAGCAGTTTCTCCTGGGGTACGGGCACTGAAGCTTTCTTT	CASSFSWGTGTEAFF	few	NA	TRBV12-3/TRBV12-4	TRBJ1-1
TGTGCCAGCAGTGATCGGGGCCTCCAAGAGACCCAGTACTTC	CASSDRGLQETQYF	many	NA	TRBV2	TRBJ2-5
TGTGCCAGCAGCCTAAGCCCCGGGGTTTCCTACGAGCAGTACTTC	CASSLSPGVSYEQYF	few	NA	TRBV7-3	TRBJ2-7
TGTGCCAGCAGTTATGGGACAGGGGCAACTGGCTACACCTTC	CASSYGTGATGYTF	NA	TRBD1	TRBV6-5	TRBJ1-2
TGCGCCAGCAGCCCTGGGACTAGCACCGGGGAGCTGTTTTTT	CASSPGTSTGELFF	NA	TRBD2	TRBV4-1	TRBJ2-2
TGTGCCAGCAGTTACGGGGAACCCACGACCCAGTACTTC	CASSYGEPTTQYF	NA	NA	TRBV6-5	TRBJ2-5
TGTGCCAGCAGTCAACAAGGGGGGAGTTATGTTGGCTACACCTTC	CASSQQGGSYVGYTF	few	NA	TRBV11-3	TRBJ1-2
TGTGCCAGCACCCCCGGCAGGGATACGCAGTATTTT	CASTPGRDTQYF	NA	NA	TRBV12-3/TRBV12-4	TRBJ2-3
TGTGCCAGCAGCGCCATCCCCCATGAGACCCAGTACTTC	CASSAIPHETQYF	NA	NA	TRBV7-3	TRBJ2-5
TGTGCCAGCTCACCGGGACAACCTTTGGAGCAGTACTTC	CASSPGQPLEQYF	once	NA	TRBV18	TRBJ2-7
TGTGCCAGCAGCTTAGGGTTGGAGGCAGGATCCTACAATGAGCAGTTCTTC	CASSLGLEAGSYNEQFF	NA	NA	TRBV7-3	TRBJ2-1
TGTGCCAGCAGCCAAGGTCCGGGACAGGGCGATCAGCCCCAGCATTTT	CASSQGPGQGDQPQHF	few	TRBD1	TRBV14	TRBJ1-5
TGTGCCAGCAGTTACTCGAGCGGGGACGGCTACACCTTC	CASSYSSGDGYTF	NA	NA	TRBV6-5	TRBJ1-2
TGCAGCGTCTCCCTCTCAGGACAAAAAAACTATGGCTACACCTTC	CSVSLSGQKNYGYTF	few	NA	TRBV29-1	TRBJ1-2
TGTGCCAGCAGCTTACTCGGAGGGAGGTACCACAATGAGCAGTTCTTC	CASSLLGGRYHNEQFF	NA	NA	TRBV11-1	TRBJ2-1
TGTGCCAGCAGTCATCGGACCGGGGAGCTGTTTTTT	CASSHRTGELFF	NA	NA	TRBV12-3/TRBV12-4	TRBJ2-2
TGTGCCACCAGTGATCCTTCCCTGACAGGGGGCGGCACAGATACGCAGTATTTT	CATSDPSLTGGGTDTQYF	few	TRBD1	TRBV24-1	TRBJ2-3
TGTGCCATCAGTGATGTGGCCGGCCTGAATTCACCCCTCCACTTT	CAISDVAGLNSPLHF	NA	NA	TRBV10-3	TRBJ1-6
TGTGCCAGCAGCCCGGAGGGTAGCTCCTACAATGAGCAGTTCTTC	CASSPEGSSYNEQFF	few	NA	TRBV7-9	TRBJ2-1
TGCGCCAGCATCGAGCGGGGGGGCGAAGAGACCCAGTACTTC	CASIERGGEETQYF	NA	TRBD2	TRBV5-1	TRBJ2-5
TGCGCCAGCACCCAGGTTTTTGCCAGCGCGAACACCGGGGAGCTGTTTTTT	CASTQVFASANTGELFF	NA	NA	TRBV6-1	TRBJ2-2
TGTGCCAGCAGCATGGGAGTAAAAGGAAACACCATATATTTT	CASSMGVKGNTIYF	few	NA	TRBV7-9	TRBJ1-3
TGTGCCAGCAGCTTAGGGACACCAAAAGGCTACACCTTC	CASSLGTPKGYTF	NA	NA	TRBV7-9	TRBJ1-2